This passage covers 9 T cell receptor beta chains from one sample sequenced in a study of cytomegalovirus exposure and HLA in healthy donors. It was with 60 Vbeta and 13 Jbeta primers that the PCR ran. The data were produced by immunoSEQ multiplex PCR, yet TCRdb's version contains in-frame clones alone and is incomplete. Its clone listing holds roughly 50,000 clones. The sequencing sample was made of PBMCs. All receptors come from a woman aged 40-49 years in good health and CMV-seronegative.

The CDR3 is CASSLFQGGYEQYF. CDR3 sequence (DNA): TGTGCCAGCAGCCTCTTTCAGGGGGGCTACGAGCAGTACTTC. This chain links TRBV7-9 with TRBJ2-7; tentatively, D is TRBD1 (7 bases). V was trimmed by 5 bases and J by 3 bases, leaving 14 bases between them. This CDR3 spans 14 amino acids. Germline lookup yields CDR1 SEHNR and CDR2 FQNEAQ (reference sequence).

The chain combines TRBV19 with TRBJ1-2, with TRBD1 matching over 10 bases. V gave up 5 bases and J gave up 6 bases; unmatched junction bases: 0. Germline CDR1 reads LNHDA; CDR2 reads SQIVND (reference sequence). The CDR3 sequence is 12 residues long. The CDR3 DNA follows: TGTGCCAGTAGTGACAGGGGGCATGGCTACACCTTC. Its protein is CASSDRGHGYTF. The entire variable domain, with the rest obtained from reference TRBV19 and TRBJ1-2, is as follows: DGGITQSPKYLFRKEGQNVTLSCEQNLNHDAMYWYRQDPGQGLRLIYYSQIVNDFQKGDIAEGYSVSREKKESFPLTVTSAQKNPTAFYLCASSDRGHGYTFGSGTRLTVV.

V gene TRBV7-8 combines with J gene TRBJ2-1; 8 bases are shared with TRBD2. With V trimmed by 2 bases and J by 10 bases, 10 bases remained unmatched. Germline V CDR1 and CDR2: SGHVS, FQNEAQ. The CDR3 loop spans 15 amino acids. In DNA, the CDR3 is TGTGCCAGCAGCTTACTTAGCGGGGCTCGGGGGGAGCAGTTCTTC. It encodes CASSLLSGARGEQFF.

The chain joins TRBV9 to TRBJ2-5; D is perhaps TRBD2 (6 bases). Trimming shortened V by 0 bases and J by 5 bases, and 11 bases separated the two germline ends. The germline gives CDR1 SGDLS, CDR2 YYNGEE. The CDR3 contains 14 residues. DNA of the CDR3: TGTGCCAGCAGCGTAGAAGGCGGGATGGAGACCCAGTACTTC. This encodes CASSVEGGMETQYF.

This chain joins TRBV9 and TRBJ2-1; D perhaps matches TRBD2 (5 bases). This CDR3 has 11 residues. Germline lookup yields CDR1 SGDLS and CDR2 YYNGEE. Trimming stripped 0 bases from V and 10 bases from J, with 5 bases between. The CDR3 protein is CASSVGREQFF. The DNA for the CDR3 is TGTGCCAGCAGCGTAGGGAGGGAGCAGTTCTTC.

This sequence joins TRBV2 and TRBJ1-1; no firm D call. The CDR3 totals 14 residues. Between the trimmed V and J ends, which lost 2 bases and 2 bases, there was a span of 9 bases. Germline V CDR1 and CDR2: SNHLY, FYNNEI. The CDR3 coding sequence is TGTGCCAGCAGTGAAACCCGACTTAACACTGAAGCTTTCTTT. This codes for CASSETRLNTEAFF.

The chain recombines TRBV4-2 with TRBJ1-4; maybe TRBD1 (5 bases). Trimming pared 3 bases from V and 3 bases from J, leaving 8 bases between. The CDR3 covers 14 residues. Germline V CDR1 and CDR2: LGHNA, YNFKEQ. DNA of the CDR3: TGTGCCAGCAGCCAGGGGGGAGCTAATGAAAAACTGTTTTTT. This translates into CASSQGGANEKLFF.

The chain uses TRBV2 and TRBJ2-5; TRBD1 might be the D (5 bases). The length of the CDR3 is 13 residues. Trimming took 4 bases from V and 3 from J, leaving 9 bases between them. Looked up from germline, CDR1 is SNHLY and CDR2 is FYNNEI. The CDR3 bases are TGTGCCAGCAGTGTAGGCAGGGAAGAGACCCAGTACTTC. Translation: CASSVGREETQYF.

This sequence joins TRBV9 and TRBJ2-1; D remains unclear. Deletions cut 0 bases from V and 0 bases from J, with 10 bases between. The CDR3 extends over 16 amino acids. Germline loops: CDR1 SGDLS, CDR2 YYNGEE. The DNA for the CDR3 is TGTGCCAGCAGCGTAGGAGTGTATTCCTCCTACAATGAGCAGTTCTTC. Protein: CASSVGVYSSYNEQFF.